The clone carrying this T cell receptor beta chain was picked up a small number of times. Clones were sequenced by immunoSEQ multiplex PCR, and TCRdb holds only the in-frame ones, with some missing. The sample consists of fewer than 65,000 clones, 84% of them appearing once. This specimen belongs to a study of OX40 agonist ivuxolimab in advanced cancers. The CDR3 is 16 amino acids. CDR1 MNHEY and CDR2 SMNVEV come from the germline V gene (reference sequence). V lost 0 bases and J lost 0, with 11 bases in between. Sequencing used CD4+ or CD8+ T cells sorted from blood, obtained in a trial of the OX40 agonist ivuxolimab. The clonotype comes from an adult with an advanced solid tumor such as melanoma, head and neck, liver or kidney cancer. The rearrangement links TRBV27 to TRBJ1-2, with D possibly matching TRBD1 (6 bases). Here the CDR3 DNA reads TGTGCCAGCAGTTTATCGTGGGACACCTCTAACTATGGCTACACCTTC. It codes for CASSLSWDTSNYGYTF.